This TCR beta chain appears in the sequencing data of a study of blood T cell repertoires in COVID-19. On the study more broadly: Material from acute and convalescent COVID-19 was sourced from the United States, Italy and Spain. T cells, B-cell-depleted T cells, or PBMCs supplied cDNA or gDNA.

The CDR3 spans 15 residues. J gave up 4 bases and V 7 bases, and 13 bases lay outside the gene matches. Germline V gene sequence: CDR1 MNHEY, CDR2 SVGAGI. Per the authors' pipeline: Estimation of nucleated cell counts was performed using reference gene primer amplification. Sequencing used immunoSEQ multiplex PCR; TCRdb keeps in-frame clones, though not all of them. For V, J and clone size, that table is used; D and trimming come from the DNA. The table shows about 28,000 clones, with approximately 75% occurring only once. The chain has TRBV6-5 and TRBJ2-7; 7 positions match TRBD1. Sequenced material: peripheral blood. This TCR was recovered from a boy under 10 years old with active or convalescent COVID-19. Here the CDR3 reads CASIPSPDRQYEQYF. For the CDR3, the DNA is TGTGCCAGCATCCCTTCGCCGGACAGGCAGTACGAGCAGTACTTC.